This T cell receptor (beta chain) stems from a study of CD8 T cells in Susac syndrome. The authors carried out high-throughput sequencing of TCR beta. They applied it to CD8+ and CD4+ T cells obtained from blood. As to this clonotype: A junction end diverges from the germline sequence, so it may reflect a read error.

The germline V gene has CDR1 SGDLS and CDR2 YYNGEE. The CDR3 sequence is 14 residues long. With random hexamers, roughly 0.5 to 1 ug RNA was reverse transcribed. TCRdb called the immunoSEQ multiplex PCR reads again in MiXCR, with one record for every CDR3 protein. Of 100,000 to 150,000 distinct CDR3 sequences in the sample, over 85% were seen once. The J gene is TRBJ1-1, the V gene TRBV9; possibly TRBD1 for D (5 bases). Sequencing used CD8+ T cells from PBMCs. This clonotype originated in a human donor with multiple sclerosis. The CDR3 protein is CASSVSPGNPEAFF. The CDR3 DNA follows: TGTGCCAGCAGTGTCTCTCCAGGGAACCCTGAAGCTTTCTTT. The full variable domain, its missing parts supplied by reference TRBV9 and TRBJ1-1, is DSGVTQTPKHLITATGQRVTLRCSPRSGDLSVYWYQQSLDQGLQFLIQYYNGEERAKGNILERFSAQQFPDLHSELNLSSLELGDSALYFCASSVSPGNPEAFFGQGTRLTVV.